This TCR beta chain was identified in a study of identifying expanded T cells in peripheral blood. This clone has just one count. Antigen specificity is unknown. Study results and limitations: Variance in clone template counts between approximately two-week samples significantly increased with total template count across all healthy donors. Over approximately two and four weeks, about 15 and 19 clones changed, versus 1.2 between replicates.

TCRdb's table, derived via immunoSEQ multiplex PCR, lists solely in-frame clones and lacks some. The profile shows roughly 86,000 clones, about 88% of them singletons. This CDR3 has 19 amino acids. V was clipped by 5 bases and J by 0 bases, with 25 bases between them. CDR1 and CDR2 from the germline V gene are KGHSH and LQKENI. During the collection period, no donor immune events like infections were recorded. This clonotype was obtained from a person aged 18-70 years in good health. The chain is built from TRBV18 and TRBJ1-2, with TRBD1 as a possible D gene (6 bases). Input material: blood. CDR3 loop: CASSMIGRGARTANYGYTF. In nucleotides, the CDR3 is TGTGCCAGCTCAATGATTGGTAGGGGGGCCCGGACTGCTAACTATGGCTACACCTTC.